Below are 27 T cell receptor beta chains sequenced from a single sample in a study of memory CD4+ T cells and cytomegalovirus serostatus. The sort gate was single viable CD3+CD4+CD8-CD45RO+ cells for memory CD4+ T cells. Using immunoSEQ multiplex PCR, the repertoire was profiled, and TCRdb retains in-frame clones only, with some absent. The sample contains 45,000 to 55,000 clones, roughly 72% of which appear only once. Sample: memory CD4+ T cells from blood. The receptor set was obtained from an adult in good health and CMV-seronegative.

The V call is TRBV11-3, the J call TRBJ2-2, with a possible D match to TRBD2 (6 bases). The CDR3 consists of 15 residues. Germline CDR1 and CDR2: SGHNT and YENEEA. Trimming cost V 5 bases and J 4 bases, with 14 bases left between them. This chain's CDR3 is CASSPGDVSTGELFF. The DNA of the CDR3 is TGTGCCAGCAGCCCGGGGGACGTCTCCACCGGGGAGCTGTTTTTT.

The chain employs TRBV2 and TRBJ2-2; possible D gene TRBD2, 5 bases. The germline V gene encodes CDR1 SNHLY and CDR2 FYNNEI. V shed 0 bases and J shed 5 bases, with 10 bases lying between them. This CDR3 spans 15 amino acids. The CDR3 DNA sequence: TGTGCCAGCAGTGAAGCGGGAGTAGTTACCGGGGAGCTGTTTTTT. Translation gives CASSEAGVVTGELFF. Together with reference TRBV2 and TRBJ2-2, the CDR3 gives the full variable domain: EPEVTQTPSHQVTQMGQEVILRCVPISNHLYFYWYRQILGQKVEFLVSFYNNEISEKSEIFDDQFSVERPDGSNFTLKIRSTKLEDSAMYFCASSEAGVVTGELFFGEGSRLTVL.

The gene calls are TRBV27 and TRBJ1-3; D is unclear. Trimming removed 0 bases at V and 1 base at J, with 7 bases between. The CDR3 runs 15 residues. Germline CDR1 and CDR2: MNHEY and SMNVEV (reference sequence). Written as DNA, the CDR3 is TGTGCCAGCAGTTTATCAGGAGGGTCTGGAAACACCATATATTTT. Its protein is CASSLSGGSGNTIYF.

The CDR3: CASSLPPKASNTEAFF. CDR3 coding DNA: TGTGCCAGCAGCTTACCCCCAAAGGCTTCGAACACTGAAGCTTTCTTT. This chain joins TRBV5-4 and TRBJ1-1; D unresolved. V gave up 2 bases and J gave up 1 base, with 15 bases separating them. The CDR3 extends over 16 amino acids. Germline V gene data show CDR1 as SGHNT and CDR2 as YYREEE (reference sequence).

The gene calls are TRBV15 and TRBJ2-5, with 7 bases matching TRBD1. The trim removed 1 base at V and 4 bases at J, leaving 6 bases unmatched. In germline, CDR1 is LNHNV, CDR2 YYDKDF (reference sequence). The length of the CDR3 is 15 residues. The CDR3 spells CATSRGGDRGETQYF. In DNA form, the CDR3 reads TGTGCCACCAGCAGAGGTGGGGACAGAGGAGAGACCCAGTACTTC.

This clone has more than one count but fewer than ten. The chain uses TRBV9 and TRBJ1-1; D gene ambiguous. CDR1 is SGDLS and CDR2 is YYNGEE in the germline V gene. With 7 bases removed from V and 0 bases from J, the gap between germline ends came to 10 bases. This CDR3 region has 13 residues. CDR3 sequence reads: CASSRSMNTEAFF. CDR3 nucleotides: TGTGCCAGCTCCCGTTCAATGAACACTGAAGCTTTCTTT.

This clone was seen a single time. This chain joins TRBV2 and TRBJ1-4, with 10 nucleotides matching TRBD1. J gave up 3 bases and V 6 bases, and 4 bases lay outside the gene matches. Germline V lookup: CDR1 SNHLY, CDR2 FYNNEI. The CDR3 length is 15 residues. CDR3 bases: TGTGCCAGCAGCAGACAGGGGGCACCTAATGAAAAACTGTTTTTT. Amino acids: CASSRQGAPNEKLFF.

This chain joins TRBV5-4 and TRBJ2-3, with unresolved D. Germline loops: CDR1 SGHNT, CDR2 YYREEE (reference sequence). V was shortened by 4 bases and J by 0 bases, with 6 bases between the two germline ends. The CDR3 spans 13 residues. CDR3 coding DNA: TGTGCCAGCAGCGGGATAAGCACAGATACGCAGTATTTT. Translation gives CASSGISTDTQYF.

The chain carries TRBV5-6 and TRBJ2-7; tentatively, D is TRBD2 (5 bases). V lost 2 bases to trimming and J lost 7 bases, with 7 bases between them. CDR3 length: 11 amino acids. Germline CDR1 and CDR2: SGHDT and YYEEEE. The chain's CDR3 is CASSFTGEQYF. CDR3 sequence (DNA): TGTGCCAGCAGCTTTACGGGGGAGCAGTACTTC.

This chain connects TRBV10-1 to TRBJ2-2; no reliable D call. V shed 4 bases and J shed 3 bases, with 9 bases lying between them. Per germline, CDR1 WNHNN and CDR2 SYGVQD (reference sequence). The CDR3 spans 14 residues. Written as DNA, the CDR3 is TGCGCCAGCAGTGTAAACCGGGACACCGGGGAGCTGTTTTTT. Protein product: CASSVNRDTGELFF.

The rearrangement uses TRBV9 and TRBJ2-7; 10 nucleotides agree with TRBD1. CDR1 SGDLS and CDR2 YYNGEE come from the germline V gene. The CDR3 extends over 19 amino acids. J was trimmed by 5 bases and V by 0 bases; bases with no gene match: 17. CDR3 in DNA: TGTGCCAGCAGCGTAGGTCAGGGGACAGGGGCGGGAGGATTCAACGAGCAGTACTTC. Translation: CASSVGQGTGAGGFNEQYF.

The rearrangement uses TRBV2 and TRBJ2-2; D tentatively fits TRBD1 or TRBD2 (5 bases each). CDR1 is SNHLY and CDR2 is FYNNEI in the germline V gene. The ends were cut back, 6 bases at V and 1 base at J, with 12 bases in the middle. The CDR3 totals 15 residues. The CDR3 DNA sequence: TGTGCCAGCAGGAGCCCGGGACGGAACACCGGGGAGCTGTTTTTT. Its translation: CASRSPGRNTGELFF.

This chain connects TRBV10-2 to TRBJ1-1, with D perhaps matching TRBD1 (6 bases). Deletions cut 6 bases from V and 0 bases from J, with 26 bases between. Per the germline V gene, CDR1 is WSHSY and CDR2 is SAAADI. The CDR3 loop spans 19 amino acids. CDR3 nucleotide sequence: TGCGCCAGCAGCTCGAACATCCGCCTAAGGGGGGCGATGAACACTGAAGCTTTCTTT. This translates into CASSSNIRLRGAMNTEAFF.

The V call is TRBV2, the J call TRBJ1-5, with D unresolved. CDR3 length equals 14 residues. Between the trimmed V and J ends, which lost 6 bases and 1 base, there was a span of 10 bases. CDR1 and CDR2 from the germline V gene are SNHLY and FYNNEI. This CDR3 is CASSPQASNQPQHF. The CDR3 region has the DNA TGTGCCAGCAGCCCCCAAGCCAGCAATCAGCCCCAGCATTTT. Looking up the rest from reference TRBV2 and TRBJ1-5 gives the full variable domain: EPEVTQTPSHQVTQMGQEVILRCVPISNHLYFYWYRQILGQKVEFLVSFYNNEISEKSEIFDDQFSVERPDGSNFTLKIRSTKLEDSAMYFCASSPQASNQPQHFGDGTRLSIL.

The V and J genes are TRBV28 and TRBJ1-1; 9 bases are a match to TRBD1. CDR3 size: 17 residues. Germline loops: CDR1 MDHEN, CDR2 SYDVKM. V lost 6 bases to trimming and J lost 0 bases; unmatched junction nucleotides: 11. Written as DNA, the CDR3 is TGTGCCAGCAGCCTCCGGGGGACAGGGATCATGAACACTGAAGCTTTCTTT. Encoded protein: CASSLRGTGIMNTEAFF. The complete variable domain, with remaining parts taken from reference TRBV28 and TRBJ1-1, reads DVKVTQSSRYLVKRTGEKVFLECVQDMDHENMFWYRQDPGLGLRLIYFSYDVKMKEKGDIPEGYSVSREKKERFSLILESASTNQTSMYLCASSLRGTGIMNTEAFFGQGTRLTVV.

J is TRBJ1-5 and V is TRBV5-4; D ambiguous. The V end was cut by 4 bases, the J end by 3 bases, with 14 bases between. This CDR3 region has 15 residues. Germline-derived CDR1 and CDR2 are SGHNT and YYREEE (reference sequence). The CDR3 sequence is CASSQVRQLNQPQHF. CDR3 in DNA: TGTGCCAGCAGCCAAGTCCGACAACTCAATCAGCCCCAGCATTTT.

This chain connects TRBV2 to TRBJ2-4; perhaps D is TRBD1 or TRBD2 (5 bases each). The CDR3 extends over 16 amino acids. Germline assignment: CDR1 SNHLY and CDR2 FYNNEI. V was shortened by 9 bases and J by 0 bases, with 18 bases between the two germline ends. The CDR3 sequence is CARARGRDLAKNIQYF. CDR3 nucleotides: TGTGCCAGAGCCCGCGGACGGGACCTAGCCAAAAACATTCAGTACTTC. Filled out from reference TRBV2 and TRBJ2-4, the complete variable domain reads EPEVTQTPSHQVTQMGQEVILRCVPISNHLYFYWYRQILGQKVEFLVSFYNNEISEKSEIFDDQFSVERPDGSNFTLKIRSTKLEDSAMYFCARARGRDLAKNIQYFGAGTRLSVL.

The chain has TRBV7-2 and TRBJ2-7; D not certain. Trimming removed 6 bases at V and 2 bases at J, with 5 bases between. The CDR3 totals 11 residues. Germline V gene lookup returns CDR1 SGHTA and CDR2 FQGNSA. CDR3 residues: CASSKTYEQYF. The CDR3 DNA follows: TGTGCCAGCAGTAAAACCTACGAGCAGTACTTC.

This sequence joins TRBV28 and TRBJ1-2; D perhaps matches TRBD1 (5 bases). V was cut by 6 bases and J by 7 bases, with 15 bases left in between. There are 13 residues in the CDR3. Germline V lookup: CDR1 MDHEN, CDR2 SYDVKM. This CDR3 is CASSYEGFRGYTF. The CDR3 nucleotides are TGTGCCAGCAGCTATGAGGGGTTTCGTGGCTACACCTTC.

The chain carries TRBV7-2 and TRBJ2-5, with a tentative D call TRBD2 (6 bases). The end of the DNA is better explained by TRBJ2-7, so the J call may be wrong. The CDR3 covers 15 residues. In germline, CDR1 is SGHTA, CDR2 FQGNSA. Here the CDR3 reads CASSLAGGSSYEQYF. The CDR3 DNA follows: TGTGCCAGCAGCTTAGCCGGGGGTTCCTCCTACGAGCAGTACTTC.

The rearrangement uses TRBV2 and TRBJ2-5, with a tentative D call TRBD1 (5 bases). Between the trimmed V and J ends, which lost 5 bases and 9 bases, there was a span of 22 bases. The germline CDR1 and CDR2 sequences are SNHLY and FYNNEI. This CDR3 has 15 amino acids. Here the CDR3 reads CASSRVHLKGMAQYF. CDR3 sequence (DNA): TGTGCCAGCAGTCGGGTACATCTCAAGGGGATGGCCCAGTACTTC.

The chain carries TRBV5-5 and TRBJ2-2; 8 bases fit TRBD2. The CDR3 loop spans 14 amino acids. Germline V CDR1 and CDR2: SGHKS, YYEKEE (reference sequence). The trim removed 3 bases at V and 6 bases at J, leaving 4 bases unmatched. The CDR3 DNA is TGTGCCAGCAGCTCCGGGGGGGACTCCGGGGAGCTGTTTTTT. This encodes CASSSGGDSGELFF.

This clone was picked up one time. V gene TRBV27 combines with J gene TRBJ1-1, with 9 bases fitting TRBD1. Losses at the gene ends were 5 bases for V and 5 bases for J; bases not matched to a gene: 15. The CDR3 has 17 amino acids. Germline values: CDR1 MNHEY, CDR2 SMNVEV (reference sequence). The CDR3 DNA follows: TGTGCCAGCAGTCTACTCCCGGGACAGGGAGGAATGACTGAAGCTTTCTTT. As protein: CASSLLPGQGGMTEAFF.

The genes are TRBV7-9 and TRBJ2-3; no firm D call. The V gene lost 3 bases and the J gene lost 4 bases, with 14 bases spanning the gap. The CDR3 covers 15 residues. In germline, CDR1 is SEHNR, CDR2 FQNEAQ (reference sequence). CDR3 sequence: CASSLIGRSPDTQYF. CDR3 sequence (DNA): TGTGCCAGCAGCTTGATTGGCCGGTCTCCAGATACGCAGTATTTT.

The chain uses TRBV19 and TRBJ2-2; the D call may be TRBD1 or TRBD2 (6 bases each). Germline CDR1 LNHDA, CDR2 SQIVND (reference sequence). The CDR3 is made up of 15 amino acids. Deletions cut 5 bases from V and 5 bases from J, with 15 bases between. The CDR3 region has the DNA TGTGCCAGTAGTTGGCCGGGGGCAAAAACCGGGGAGCTGTTTTTT. It yields the protein CASSWPGAKTGELFF.

The V call is TRBV18, the J call TRBJ2-1, with 7 bases aligning to TRBD2. The CDR3 contains 14 residues. From germline, CDR1 is KGHSH and CDR2 LQKENI. Trimming cost V 8 bases and J 1 base; bases outside gene matches: 5. The CDR3 spells CASKSGASYNEQFF. The CDR3, as DNA: TGTGCCAGCAAGAGCGGGGCTTCCTACAATGAGCAGTTCTTC.

The rearrangement uses TRBV4-1 and TRBJ2-7, with D unclear. From germline, CDR1 is MGHRA and CDR2 YSYEKL. The CDR3 has 15 amino acids. Trimming removed 4 bases from V and 0 bases from J, with 13 bases in between. CDR3 region: CASSREFESSYEQYF. Here the CDR3 DNA reads TGCGCCAGCAGCCGAGAGTTCGAGAGCTCCTACGAGCAGTACTTC.